The rows below give T cell receptor beta chains drawn from one sample of a study of blood T cell repertoires in COVID-19. Data came from immunoSEQ multiplex PCR; TCRdb stores just in-frame clones and leaves some out. Seen here are some 240,000 clones, about 82% observed once, and the top ten hold 2.4%. The sequenced sample consisted of peripheral blood. The receptors originated from a woman aged 65 to 85 with COVID-19, enrolled during active disease. The CDR3 runs from the conserved cysteine through the conserved F or W. A D gene is named only where the DNA matches it firmly. Part of the rows lack a size; the others show once, few, many or a class for expanded clones.

D	V	size	J	DNA	CDR3
TRBD1	TRBV4-3	.	TRBJ1-2	TGCGCCAGCAGCCAAGATTTTCCAGGGGGGATTTATGGCTACACCTTC	CASSQDFPGGIYGYTF
TRBD1	TRBV4-2	few	TRBJ2-7	TGTGCCAGCAGCCAGGGGACAGGGGCGCCCTACGAGCAGTACTTC	CASSQGTGAPYEQYF
.	TRBV4-1	.	TRBJ1-5	TGCGCCAGCAGCCGAACGGACAAGGGGGTCTCTCAGCCCCAGCATTTT	CASSRTDKGVSQPQHF
.	TRBV27	.	TRBJ1-2	TGTGCCAGCAGTTTATGGTCAGGGCCGGGGGGCGGCTACACCTTC	CASSLWSGPGGGYTF
TRBD2	TRBV27	.	TRBJ2-7	TGTGCCAGCAGTTTATCGAGAACTAGCGGGAGCCTAACCTACGAGCAGTACTTC	CASSLSRTSGSLTYEQYF
.	TRBV6-5	.	TRBJ1-6	TGTGCCAGCAGCCCCCAGGGAGGAGCGGATTCACCCCTCCACTTT	CASSPQGGADSPLHF
.	TRBV3-1/TRBV3-2	.	TRBJ1-2	TGTGCCAGCAGCCCTGCTGAGTATGGCTACACCTTC	CASSPAEYGYTF
.	TRBV27	.	TRBJ2-2	TGTGCCAGCAGTTTACGCGGGGCGAACACCGGGGAGCTGTTTTTT	CASSLRGANTGELFF
TRBD2	TRBV5-6	.	TRBJ2-7	TGTGCCAGCAGCGTAGGTTGGAGCGGGAGGTACGAGCAGTACTTC	CASSVGWSGRYEQYF
.	TRBV3-1/TRBV3-2	.	TRBJ1-3	TGTGCCAGCAGCCAAAAAGGGGCAGGAAACACCATATATTTT	CASSQKGAGNTIYF
.	TRBV12-3/TRBV12-4	.	TRBJ2-3	TGTGCCAGCAGTCGGGAAAGCCTTAAGCAGTATTTT	CASSRESLKQYF